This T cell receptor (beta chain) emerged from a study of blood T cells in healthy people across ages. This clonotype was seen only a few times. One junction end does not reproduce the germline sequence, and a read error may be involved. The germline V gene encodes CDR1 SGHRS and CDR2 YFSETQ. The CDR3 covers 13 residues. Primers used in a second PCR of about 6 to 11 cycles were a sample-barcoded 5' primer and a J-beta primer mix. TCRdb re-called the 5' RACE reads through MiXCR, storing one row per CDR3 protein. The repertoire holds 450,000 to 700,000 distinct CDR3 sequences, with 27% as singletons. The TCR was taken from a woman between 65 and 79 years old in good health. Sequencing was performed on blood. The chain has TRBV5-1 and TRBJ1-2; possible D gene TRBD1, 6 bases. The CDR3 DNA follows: TGCGCCAGCAGCTTGGCCACTTCAGGGGACTACGCCTTC. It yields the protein CASSLATSGDYAF.